These 7 T cell receptor beta chains originate from one sample sequenced in a study of CD8+CD57+ T cells in acquired aplastic anemia. Patients who underwent sequencing had shown CD8+CD57+ cell expansion by flow cytometry. Genomic DNA, the template, was used for profiling of the TCR beta VDJ and CDR3. Using its own MiXCR run on the reads, TCRdb lists one record per CDR3 protein. The sample yields approximately 250,000 distinct CDR3 sequences, 82% seen once. Sequencing input: sorted CD4+, CD8+, or CD8+CD57+ T cells (not recorded which) from PBMCs. These receptors were collected from a human donor with aplastic anemia.

A remark on this clonotype: One end of the junction varies from germline; a read error may be responsible. J is TRBJ2-3 and V is TRBV7-7; no reliable D call. CDR3 length equals 14 residues. The germline CDR1 and CDR2 sequences are SSHAT and FNYEAQ (reference sequence). The DNA of the CDR3 is TGTGCTAGCAGCTTAGGCGGAGTTGCCGCAGCGACGCAGTTT. This gives the protein CASSLGGVAAATQF.

The V gene is TRBV7-3, the J gene TRBJ2-6; 7 nucleotides match TRBD2. The CDR3 has 16 amino acids. Germline trimming cut 8 bases from V and 16 bases from J; bases unmatched to any gene: 23. Germline CDR1 SGHTA, CDR2 FQGTGA. CDR3 bases: TGTGCCAGCTCCTTAGCGGGTAGCTACGGGGCCAACGGACTGACTTTC. The encoded protein is CASSLAGSYGANGLTF.

With respect to this clonotype: The conserved final phenylalanine or tryptophan is absent from the CDR3, which likely points to a read error. It is unclear where the CDR3 begins or ends on the DNA, so no DNA is shown, and the CDR3 is as TCRdb lists it. This CDR3 reads CATSRDRQGGSEQFFGP. The chain uses TRBV15 and TRBJ1-5; the D call of TRBD1 is as the table states it, not checked on the DNA. The CDR3 sequence runs 17 residues, both termini included. CDR1 and CDR2 (germline): LNHNV, YYDKDF (reference sequence).

The rearrangement joins TRBV7-9 to TRBJ2-5; possibly TRBD2 for D (6 bases). Trimming cost V 2 bases and J 14 bases, with 24 bases left between them. The CDR3 contains 15 residues. Germline V lookup: CDR1 SEHNR, CDR2 FQNEAQ (reference sequence). CDR3 in amino acids: CASSLTGTSGEQYYF. Here the CDR3 DNA reads TGTGCCAGCAGCTTAACGGGGACTTCCGGTGAGCAGTATTACTTC.

This clonotype has a handful of counts. This chain's CDR3 is CSVRGDETQYF. CDR3 sequence (DNA): TGCAGCGTTCGGGGGGACGAGACCCAGTACTTC. This sequence joins TRBV29-1 and TRBJ2-5; 7 nucleotides line up with TRBD2. Germline CDR1 is SQVTM and CDR2 is ANQGSEA. Germline trimming cut 5 bases from V and 5 bases from J; bases unmatched to any gene: 2. CDR3 length equals 11 residues.

Turning to this clonotype: An end of the junction does not agree with germline; a read error may underlie this. V is TRBV15 and J is TRBJ2-1, with a possible D match to TRBD1 (6 bases). The CDR3 extends over 14 amino acids. CDR1 is LNHNV and CDR2 is YYDKDF in the germline V gene (reference sequence). For the CDR3, the DNA is TGTGCCAGCAGCCCACGGGGTGGGGACAATGCGCAGTTCTTC. This encodes CASSPRGGDNAQFF.

As for this clonotype: One end of the junction is discordant with germline, which a read error may explain. The chain uses TRBV13 and TRBJ2-3; 10 nucleotides line up with TRBD1. Germline V gene sequence: CDR1 PRHDT, CDR2 FYEKMQ (reference sequence). CDR3 length: 14 residues. The CDR3 here is CAGSSRDRGLDYYF. The CDR3 region has the DNA TGTGCCGGCAGCTCACGGGACAGGGGCTTGGACTATTATTTT.